The source of this TCR beta chain is a study of blood T cell repertoires in COVID-19. This CDR3 has 16 amino acids. Germline trimming cut 0 bases from V and 0 bases from J; bases unmatched to any gene: 3. The germline V gene has CDR1 SGHRS and CDR2 YFSETQ. Clones were sequenced by immunoSEQ multiplex PCR, and TCRdb holds only the in-frame ones, with some missing. The sample holds roughly 260,000 clones, roughly 82% seen once. Worth noting for this clone: Different DNA sequences within this sample yield the same CDR3.

The J gene is TRBJ1-3, the V gene TRBV5-1; 7 bases are shared with TRBD1. Input material: peripheral blood. This receptor was taken from an elderly woman with active or convalescent COVID-19. The CDR3 reads CASSLGQGHSGNTIYF. The CDR3 region has the DNA TGCGCCAGCAGCTTGGGACAGGGACACTCTGGAAACACCATATATTTT.